Below, 30 T cell receptor beta chains from the same sample are listed, as sequenced in a study of radiotherapy plus CTLA-4 blockade in lung cancer listed by TCRdb under 2018. The protocol used for the library was the immunoSEQ multiplex PCR assay. TCRdb's version of the immuneACCESS table is confined to in-frame rearrangements and falls short of the full clone set. An unresolved V gene accounts for under half of the shortfall where checked; the remainder is of unknown origin. This sample lists about 80,000 clones; around 87% were detected once. The biggest ten clones account for over 0.75% of the sample. The specimen comprised peripheral blood, sampled from a patient treated with radiotherapy plus ipilimumab. These receptors came from a human donor with non-small cell lung cancer who had stable disease on radiotherapy plus ipilimumab.

This chain connects TRBV7-3 to TRBJ1-1; D remains ambiguous. The CDR3 is made up of 16 amino acids. Germline CDR1 and CDR2: SGHTA and FQGTGA. Trimming removed 0 bases from V and 0 bases from J, with 11 bases in between. CDR3 region: CASSLTGNTLNTEAFF. CDR3 in DNA: TGTGCCAGCAGCTTAACGGGGAACACCTTGAACACTGAAGCTTTCTTT.

The V gene is TRBV27, the J gene TRBJ2-3, with 7 bases matching TRBD2. V shed 2 bases, J shed 0 bases, and the junction held 23 bases outside the gene matches. Germline CDR1 is MNHEY and CDR2 is SMNVEV (reference sequence). The CDR3 is 22 amino acids. CDR3 bases: TGTGCCAGCAGTTTACCCCAATCCCCTAGCGGAGCCAGTCGCTTTAGCACAGATACGCAGTATTTT. Protein product: CASSLPQSPSGASRFSTDTQYF.

The rearrangement links TRBV29-1 to TRBJ2-3; 12 nucleotides match TRBD2. V lost 6 bases to trimming and J lost 0 bases; unmatched junction nucleotides: 13. The CDR3 is made up of 18 amino acids. The V gene's germline CDR1 is SQVTM and CDR2 ANQGSEA. DNA for the CDR3: TGCAGCGTGGGGGGACTAGCGGGTAATGCGCCTAGCACAGATACGCAGTATTTT. Translated, it gives CSVGGLAGNAPSTDTQYF.

This rearrangement joins TRBV5-6 to TRBJ1-5; D gene ambiguous. Germline V CDR1 and CDR2: SGHDT, YYEEEE. The CDR3 extends over 12 amino acids. Trimming left V 3 bases short and J 11 bases short, with 12 bases between. The CDR3 DNA reads TGTGCCAGCAGCTCAGGAACCGGGGCCCAGCATTTT. Translating gives CASSSGTGAQHF. Full variable domain (missing parts from reference TRBV5-6 and TRBJ1-5): DAGVTQSPTHLIKTRGQQVTLRCSPKSGHDTVSWYQQALGQGPQFIFQYYEEEERQRGNFPDRFSGHQFPNYSSELNVNALLLGDSALYLCASSSGTGAQHFGDGTRLSIL.

The chain employs TRBV28 and TRBJ2-2; D gene uncertain. Germline CDR1 is MDHEN and CDR2 is SYDVKM. V lost 7 bases to trimming and J lost 1 base, with 10 bases between them. The CDR3 contains 14 residues. CDR3 coding DNA: TGTGCCAGCACCCCCAGACAGAACACCGGGGAGCTGTTTTTT. Its protein product is CASTPRQNTGELFF.

This sequence joins TRBV7-8 and TRBJ2-3; 7 nucleotides match TRBD1. Losses at the gene ends were 1 base for V and 2 bases for J; bases not matched to a gene: 3. The length of the CDR3 is 15 residues. Germline lookup yields CDR1 SGHVS and CDR2 FQNEAQ. The DNA for the CDR3 is TGTGCCAGCAGCTTAGTGGGACAGACCACAGATACGCAGTATTTT. Protein: CASSLVGQTTDTQYF.

V gene TRBV19 combines with J gene TRBJ1-5; D is undetermined. The germline V gene has CDR1 LNHDA and CDR2 SQIVND (reference sequence). V was cut by 6 bases and J by 2 bases, with 14 bases left in between. The CDR3 totals 15 residues. The CDR3 is CASSAAPSGNQPQHF. For the CDR3, the DNA is TGTGCCAGTAGCGCGGCGCCAAGCGGCAATCAGCCCCAGCATTTT.

This chain joins TRBV5-1 and TRBJ1-6; 9 bases are shared with TRBD1. The CDR3 sequence is 15 residues long. Germline V lookup: CDR1 SGHRS, CDR2 YFSETQ. With V trimmed by 4 bases and J by 7 bases, 6 bases remained unmatched. The CDR3 region has the DNA TGCGCCAGCAGCGCCAGGACAGGGGCCAATTCACCCCTCCACTTT. Residues: CASSARTGANSPLHF.

The rearrangement uses TRBV4-1 and TRBJ2-1, with no clear D. Trimming took 2 bases from V and 14 from J, leaving 13 bases between them. The germline V gene encodes CDR1 MGHRA and CDR2 YSYEKL. CDR3 size: 12 residues. In DNA, the CDR3 is TGCGCCAGCAGCCAAACTGGGGTTGTGAAGTTCTTC. This gives the protein CASSQTGVVKFF.

The chain has TRBV14 and TRBJ2-1; the D gene is possibly TRBD1 (5 bases). Trimming pared 8 bases from V and 0 bases from J, leaving 11 bases between. CDR3 length: 14 amino acids. CDR1 SGHDN and CDR2 FVKESK come from the germline V gene. The CDR3 region is CASQGPSSYNEQFF. CDR3 nucleotide sequence: TGTGCCAGCCAGGGTCCGAGCTCCTACAATGAGCAGTTCTTC. Supplemented by reference TRBV14 and TRBJ2-1, the full variable domain reads EAGVTQFPSHSVIEKGQTVTLRCDPISGHDNLYWYRRVMGKEIKFLLHFVKESKQDESGMPNNRFLAERTGGTYSTLKVQPAELEDSGVYFCASQGPSSYNEQFFGPGTRLTVL.

V gene TRBV5-1 combines with J gene TRBJ2-1; D might be TRBD1 (6 bases). The CDR3 is 12 residues long. Germline values: CDR1 SGHRS, CDR2 YFSETQ. The ends were cut back, 4 bases at V and 6 bases at J, with 8 bases in the middle. Written as DNA, the CDR3 is TGCGCCAGCAGCGAACAGGGCAATGAGCAGTTCTTC. It specifies CASSEQGNEQFF. Looking up the rest from reference TRBV5-1 and TRBJ2-1 gives the full variable domain: KAGVTQTPRYLIKTRGQQVTLSCSPISGHRSVSWYQQTPGQGLQFLFEYFSETQRNKGNFPGRFSGRQFSNSRSEMNVSTLELGDSALYLCASSEQGNEQFFGPGTRLTVL.

CDR3 nucleotides: TGCGCCAGCAGCTCGGCGGGACAGGGGGCGCTTGGCTACACCTTC. Translated: CASSSAGQGALGYTF. The rearrangement uses TRBV5-1 and TRBJ1-2; the match to TRBD1 covers 12 bases. Germline V gives CDR1 SGHRS, CDR2 YFSETQ. The CDR3 spans 15 residues. After removal of 3 bases from V and 7 bases from J, the junction contained 7 bases not matched to a gene.

This chain uses TRBV6-5 with TRBJ2-1; TRBD2 matches at 10 bases. Germline values: CDR1 MNHEY, CDR2 SVGAGI. V was pared by 1 base and J by 7 bases, with 4 bases of the junction left unmatched. The CDR3 totals 15 residues. The CDR3 region has the DNA TGTGCCAGCAGTTACTGGTCTAGCGGGAGTAATGAGCAGTTCTTC. Its protein is CASSYWSSGSNEQFF.

The rearrangement links TRBV7-9 to TRBJ2-7; the match to TRBD2 covers 10 bases. Germline CDR1 reads SEHNR; CDR2 reads FQNEAQ (reference sequence). This CDR3 contains 11 residues. The V segment lost 8 bases and the J segment 12 bases; nucleotides outside the gene matches: 7. The CDR3 reads CASAGLAVWYF. CDR3 DNA: TGTGCCAGCGCCGGACTAGCGGTTTGGTACTTC.

V is TRBV18 and J is TRBJ2-5; no clear D gene. Trimming shortened V by 3 bases and J by 4 bases, and 9 bases separated the two germline ends. CDR3 length equals 13 residues. Germline values: CDR1 KGHSH, CDR2 LQKENI. CDR3 residues: CASSPDQSETQYF. CDR3 bases: TGTGCCAGCTCACCCGACCAGTCAGAGACCCAGTACTTC.

In the case of this clone: The junction differs from germline at one of its ends, possibly a read error. The chain joins TRBV5-1 to TRBJ2-5, with 8 bases aligning to TRBD1. Germline CDR1 and CDR2: SGHRS and YFSETQ. The CDR3 loop spans 17 amino acids. CDR3: CASSLGGLTGDQETQHF. For the CDR3, the DNA is TGCGCCAGCAGCTTGGGGGGACTGACAGGGGACCAAGAGACCCAGCACTTC.

The chain recombines TRBV5-1 with TRBJ2-3; either TRBD1 or TRBD2 may supply D (5 bases each). Trimming cost V 2 bases and J 0 bases, with 10 bases left between them. This CDR3 has 15 residues. Germline-derived CDR1 and CDR2 are SGHRS and YFSETQ. The CDR3 sequence is CASSFPGRSTDTQYF. In DNA form, the CDR3 reads TGCGCCAGCAGCTTTCCGGGGCGAAGCACAGATACGCAGTATTTT.

The rearrangement joins TRBV20-1 to TRBJ2-7; D is unclear. V was cut by 2 bases and J by 3 bases, with 5 bases left in between. Germline V lookup: CDR1 DFQATT, CDR2 SNEGSKA (reference sequence). The CDR3 has 11 residues. The CDR3 loop reads CSARTGYEQYF. The CDR3 DNA sequence: TGCAGTGCTAGAACTGGCTACGAGCAGTACTTC.

This chain connects TRBV9 to TRBJ2-5, with 12 bases fitting TRBD2. J was trimmed by 1 base and V by 4 bases; bases with no gene match: 14. The CDR3 sequence is 19 residues long. The germline gives CDR1 SGDLS, CDR2 YYNGEE. CDR3: CASSPLNQPGLAGQETQYF. The CDR3 DNA is TGTGCCAGCAGCCCATTAAACCAACCGGGACTAGCGGGCCAAGAGACCCAGTACTTC. The variable domain in full, with the rest retrieved from reference TRBV9 and TRBJ2-5, is DSGVTQTPKHLITATGQRVTLRCSPRSGDLSVYWYQQSLDQGLQFLIQYYNGEERAKGNILERFSAQQFPDLHSELNLSSLELGDSALYFCASSPLNQPGLAGQETQYFGPGTRLLVL.

This clone was counted a few times. The chain uses TRBV7-9 and TRBJ2-5, with D maybe TRBD1 (5 bases). The CDR3 spans 17 residues. Trimming removed 2 bases at V and 2 bases at J, with 18 bases between. The germline CDR1 and CDR2 sequences are SEHNR and FQNEAQ (reference sequence). CDR3 DNA sequence: TGTGCCAGCAGCTTAAGAGCGACAGTATTCTTGCAAGAGACCCAGTACTTC. Protein sequence: CASSLRATVFLQETQYF.

The chain couples TRBV18 to TRBJ2-7; 10 bases map to TRBD1. The CDR3 contains 14 residues. V gave up 3 bases and J gave up 3 bases; unmatched junction bases: 2. Germline V gene data show CDR1 as KGHSH and CDR2 as LQKENI. The CDR3 DNA reads as TGTGCCAGCTCACCGACAGGGGGCAACTACGAGCAGTACTTC. Residues: CASSPTGGNYEQYF.

The rearrangement joins TRBV11-3 to TRBJ2-7; the match to TRBD1 covers 8 bases. The CDR3 is made up of 15 amino acids. Germline trimming cut 4 bases from V and 0 bases from J; bases unmatched to any gene: 5. CDR1 and CDR2 from the germline V gene are SGHNT and YENEEA. The CDR3 protein is CASSSRTGSSYEQYF. In DNA form, the CDR3 reads TGTGCCAGCAGCTCCCGGACAGGGAGCTCCTACGAGCAGTACTTC. Looking up the rest from reference TRBV11-3 and TRBJ2-7 gives the full variable domain: EAGVVQSPRYKIIEKKQPVAFWCNPISGHNTLYWYLQNLGQGPELLIRYENEEAVDDSQLPKDRFSAERLKGVDSTLKIQPAELGDSAVYLCASSSRTGSSYEQYFGPGTRLTVT.

This chain connects TRBV28 to TRBJ2-7, with a tentative D call TRBD1 (5 bases). Germline values: CDR1 MDHEN, CDR2 SYDVKM. V was clipped by 6 bases and J by 5 bases, with 14 bases between them. This CDR3 spans 13 amino acids. CDR3 nucleotide sequence: TGTGCCAGCAGCTTGCCCAGGGTCAACGAGCAGTACTTC. It encodes CASSLPRVNEQYF. The variable domain in full, completed from reference TRBV28 and TRBJ2-7, reads DVKVTQSSRYLVKRTGEKVFLECVQDMDHENMFWYRQDPGLGLRLIYFSYDVKMKEKGDIPEGYSVSREKKERFSLILESASTNQTSMYLCASSLPRVNEQYFGPGTRLTVT.

This rearrangement joins TRBV5-4 to TRBJ1-2; no reliable D call. Germline V gives CDR1 SGHNT, CDR2 YYREEE (reference sequence). The CDR3 is 14 residues long. Between the trimmed V and J ends, which lost 1 base and 2 bases, there was a span of 9 bases. This chain's CDR3 is CASSLRSRNYGYTF. The CDR3 nucleotides are TGTGCCAGCAGCTTGAGATCCAGGAACTATGGCTACACCTTC.

The chain joins TRBV7-2 to TRBJ2-2, with 9 bases that match TRBD1. With V trimmed by 5 bases and J by 7 bases, 8 bases remained unmatched. Germline V lookup: CDR1 SGHTA, CDR2 FQGNSA. The CDR3 consists of 15 residues. This CDR3 reads CASSNGQGRSGELFF. Here the CDR3 DNA reads TGTGCCAGCAGCAATGGACAGGGGCGAAGCGGGGAGCTGTTTTTT.

This rearrangement joins TRBV27 to TRBJ1-6; no definite D call. V was shortened by 5 bases and J by 5 bases, with 13 bases between the two germline ends. The CDR3 sequence is 15 residues long. Germline V gives CDR1 MNHEY, CDR2 SMNVEV (reference sequence). CDR3 DNA sequence: TGTGCCAGCAGTAATAGACAACTTGATAATTCACCCCTCCACTTT. Protein product: CASSNRQLDNSPLHF.

CDR3 nucleotide sequence: TGTGCCAGCAGCTCCTATGGCGGGACAGGGGGAATGAACACTGAAGCTTTCTTT. This gives the protein CASSSYGGTGGMNTEAFF. This chain connects TRBV11-2 to TRBJ1-1; 11 nucleotides agree with TRBD1. This CDR3 spans 18 amino acids. Germline V gene sequence: CDR1 SGHAT, CDR2 FQNNGV. V dropped 4 bases and J dropped 0; count of bases not matched to a gene: 10. The entire variable domain, with the rest obtained from reference TRBV11-2 and TRBJ1-1, is as follows: EAGVAQSPRYKIIEKRQSVAFWCNPISGHATLYWYQQILGQGPKLLIQFQNNGVVDDSQLPKDRFSAERLKGVDSTLKIQPAKLEDSAVYLCASSSYGGTGGMNTEAFFGQGTRLTVV.

V gene TRBV7-9 combines with J gene TRBJ2-2; D is unresolved. The CDR3 is 13 amino acids. The V end was cut by 1 base, the J end by 6 bases, with 6 bases between. Germline V lookup: CDR1 SEHNR, CDR2 FQNEAQ (reference sequence). The CDR3 loop is CASSLVVAGELFF. The CDR3 region has the DNA TGTGCCAGCAGCTTAGTTGTCGCCGGGGAGCTGTTTTTT.

The chain uses TRBV11-2 and TRBJ2-7; 10 bases agree with TRBD2. The CDR3 contains 14 residues. Germline V gives CDR1 SGHAT, CDR2 FQNNGV. V shed 3 bases, J shed 5 bases, and the junction held 4 bases outside the gene matches. In nucleotides, the CDR3 is TGTGCCAGCAGCTTGCCCAGCGGGAGGGACGAGCAGTACTTC. This encodes CASSLPSGRDEQYF. The variable domain in full, completed from reference TRBV11-2 and TRBJ2-7, reads EAGVAQSPRYKIIEKRQSVAFWCNPISGHATLYWYQQILGQGPKLLIQFQNNGVVDDSQLPKDRFSAERLKGVDSTLKIQPAKLEDSAVYLCASSLPSGRDEQYFGPGTRLTVT.

V gene TRBV6-5 combines with J gene TRBJ2-7, with TRBD2 matching over 7 bases. Looked up from germline, CDR1 is MNHEY and CDR2 is SVGAGI. J gave up 0 bases and V 6 bases, and 8 bases lay outside the gene matches. CDR3 length: 15 residues. This chain's CDR3 is CASRPVAGLSYEQYF. For the CDR3, the DNA is TGTGCCAGCAGGCCTGTAGCGGGCCTCTCCTACGAGCAGTACTTC.